This T cell receptor (beta chain) was identified during a study of radiotherapy plus CTLA-4 blockade in lung cancer. Study details: Objective responses arose in approximately 19% of patients, and around 30% experienced disease control. Regarding the study as a whole: Early clone dynamics of blood T cells, plus interferon-beta, reportedly predicted response best. After treatment with radiotherapy plus ipilimumab, TCR clones that came from the tumor expanded in blood.

Lung cancer patients with chemo-refractory metastatic non-small-cell disease were given focal radiation plus CTLA-4 blockade with ipilimumab. CDR1 is MDHEN, CDR2 SYDVKM, per germline. Germline trimming cut 11 bases from V and 4 bases from J; bases unmatched to any gene: 6. This CDR3 region has 12 residues. The assay was immunoSEQ multiplex PCR, and TCRdb's table has in-frame clones only and misses some. The table lists 70,000 to 90,000 clones, around 81% of them singletons. With regard to this clone: Antigen: not known.

The rearrangement joins TRBV28 to TRBJ1-2; 8 positions agree with TRBD1. The specimen was peripheral blood, collected from a patient treated with radiotherapy plus ipilimumab. The TCR was taken from a human donor with non-small cell lung cancer whose response to radiotherapy plus ipilimumab could not be evaluated. Some clones in this sample may be carry-over from other donors' samples. CDR3 sequence reads: CAAGGLAYGYTF. Written as DNA, the CDR3 is TGTGCCGCAGGGGGCTTAGCCTATGGCTACACCTTC.